The clone carrying this T cell receptor (beta chain) occurred a few times. Its antigen is unknown. This record belongs to a study of cytomegalovirus exposure and HLA in healthy donors. On the study more broadly: Early released data comprised 75 million to 100 million unique TCRs from HLA-typed donors. Membership in the Caucasian-associated ancestry cluster was found for 81% of roughly 400 genotyped donors.

With 7 bases clipped from V and 1 base from J, the junction kept 1 base outside the gene matches. CDR3 size: 13 residues. CDR1 and CDR2 (germline): MGHDK, SYGVNS. General study results and limits: Cytomegalovirus association was assigned to under 200 TCR beta chains. A later analysis, which compared TCR beta chains of equal frequency, found the HLA-associated ones more clonally expanded.

The PCR employed 60 Vbeta primers together with 13 Jbeta primers. TCRdb's copy holds only in-frame clones and misses some; the assay was immunoSEQ multiplex PCR. The data hold about 160,000 clones, with about four fifths observed a single time. This clonotype was sampled from a woman between 45 and 65 years old in good health and CMV-seronegative. Source material: PBMCs. The chain recombines TRBV25-1 with TRBJ1-1; TRBD1 matches at 9 bases. CDR3 protein: CASMGQGNTEAFF. The CDR3 DNA sequence: TGTGCCAGCATGGGACAGGGGAACACTGAAGCTTTCTTT.